The entry below gives a single TCR beta chain sequence along with its context. Measured with immunoSEQ multiplex PCR; TCRdb has only the in-frame clones, and not every one. The sample consists of 200,000 to 250,000 clones, roughly 90% of them appearing once. The data derive from a study of blood T cell repertoires in COVID-19. Study summary: The samples span acute and convalescent COVID-19 from the United States, Italy and Spain.

The sequencing sample was made of PBMCs or T cells enriched from blood (not recorded which). This clonotype was obtained from a woman aged 25 to 45 with acute COVID-19.

The CDR3, as DNA: TGTGCCAGCAGCGGTACAGGGGGCGGTGGAAACACCATATATTTT. Residues: CASSGTGGGGNTIYF. The chain couples TRBV7-9 to TRBJ1-3; 9 bases are a match to TRBD1. Germline V gene lookup returns CDR1 SEHNR and CDR2 FQNEAQ (reference sequence). Trimming removed 5 bases from V and 3 bases from J; junction bases left unmatched: 5. The CDR3 loop spans 15 amino acids.